The 9 T cell receptor beta chains below all came from one sample that was sequenced in a study of beta chain features in type 1 diabetes. The study reverse transcribed the entire isolated RNA, so it sequenced expressed TCRB transcripts. Clones were sequenced by immunoSEQ multiplex PCR, and TCRdb holds only the in-frame ones, with some missing. The data contain more than 250,000 clones, approximately 15% of them singletons. Findings and limits, study-wide: Significant though moderate, a shortening of TCRB CDR3s appeared in all four CD4+ subsets of Type 1 diabetes patients.

Their antigens remain unidentified. The source material was naive CD4+ T cells from blood. The receptors come from a man under 40 with type 1 diabetes.

CDR3 amino acids: CASSSQGPTGELFF. The CDR3 DNA sequence: TGTGCCAGCAGCTCTCAGGGGCCCACCGGGGAGCTGTTTTTT. The V gene is TRBV11-2, the J gene TRBJ2-2; D is perhaps TRBD1 (6 bases). The CDR3 has 14 residues. Germline V gene lookup returns CDR1 SGHAT and CDR2 FQNNGV. V was trimmed by 4 bases and J by 4 bases, leaving 10 bases between them.

The chain employs TRBV19 and TRBJ2-4; 9 bases map to TRBD1. Germline V gene sequence: CDR1 LNHDA, CDR2 SQIVND (reference sequence). This CDR3 contains 17 residues. Germline trimming cut 3 bases from V and 6 bases from J; bases unmatched to any gene: 12. CDR3 sequence: CASSIYVGQGTGNIQYF. The CDR3 bases are TGTGCCAGTAGTATTTACGTGGGACAGGGAACAGGAAACATTCAGTACTTC.

The chain has TRBV5-4 and TRBJ1-1; no definite D call. Germline CDR1 reads SGHNT; CDR2 reads YYREEE (reference sequence). The ends were cut back, 2 bases at V and 0 bases at J, with 8 bases in the middle. The CDR3 consists of 14 residues. DNA for the CDR3: TGTGCCAGCAGCTTCGAGATTATGAACACTGAAGCTTTCTTT. Protein product: CASSFEIMNTEAFF.

This clone has more than one count but fewer than ten. This chain uses TRBV4-1 with TRBJ2-1, with TRBD2 matching over 10 bases. Germline V lookup: CDR1 MGHRA, CDR2 YSYEKL. CDR3 length: 17 residues. V was clipped by 3 bases and J by 0 bases; unmatched bases: 5. The CDR3 nucleotides read TGCGCCAGCAGCCAGGGACTAGCGAGGAGCTCCTACAATGAGCAGTTCTTC. The encoded protein is CASSQGLARSSYNEQFF.

This clone was picked up a small number of times. This chain links TRBV6-5 with TRBJ2-1; 7 bases agree with TRBD1. Germline CDR1 is MNHEY and CDR2 is SVGAGI. Trimming at V came to 4 bases and at J to 12 bases, leaving 9 bases not matched to a gene. The CDR3 has 13 residues. In DNA form, the CDR3 reads TGTGCCAGCAGTTCCCCCCAGGGGGATCGGCAGTTCTTC. It encodes CASSSPQGDRQFF.

The chain is built from TRBV18 and TRBJ2-1; D remains unclear. The CDR3 extends over 13 amino acids. The V end lost 0 bases, the J end lost 9 bases, and 9 bases lay between the germline ends. Germline V lookup: CDR1 KGHSH, CDR2 LQKENI. The CDR3 reads CASSPPNPVEQFF. CDR3 bases: TGTGCCAGCTCACCACCGAACCCGGTTGAGCAGTTCTTC.

This rearrangement joins TRBV28 to TRBJ2-7, with 13 bases lining up with TRBD2. The CDR3 is 15 residues long. With V trimmed by 6 bases and J by 4 bases, 6 bases remained unmatched. Germline loops: CDR1 MDHEN, CDR2 SYDVKM. As DNA, the CDR3 is TGTGCCAGCAGGAGGACTAGCGGGAGACTATACGAGCAGTACTTC. This gives the protein CASRRTSGRLYEQYF.

The gene calls are TRBV5-4 and TRBJ2-1; D is possibly TRBD2 (6 bases). Between the trimmed V and J ends, which lost 0 bases and 5 bases, there was a span of 12 bases. Germline CDR1 is SGHNT and CDR2 is YYREEE (reference sequence). The CDR3 sequence is 15 residues long. CDR3 loop: CASSLGASENNEQFF. CDR3 nucleotides: TGTGCCAGCAGCTTGGGAGCTAGCGAGAACAATGAGCAGTTCTTC.

The gene calls are TRBV9 and TRBJ2-5; 10 bases agree with TRBD2. CDR1 and CDR2 (germline): SGDLS, YYNGEE. J gave up 1 base and V 4 bases, and 4 bases lay outside the gene matches. This CDR3 contains 15 residues. This CDR3 reads CASSWTSGGQETQYF. In DNA, the CDR3 is TGTGCCAGCAGCTGGACTAGCGGAGGCCAAGAGACCCAGTACTTC.